This passage covers 20 T cell receptor beta chains from one sample sequenced in a study of T-cell reconstitution after alpha-beta-depleted transplantation in children. Unique molecular identifiers were built into the TCRbeta library. TCRdb re-derived calls from the PCR reads in MiXCR, one entry per CDR3 protein. Of just under 550,000 distinct CDR3 sequences in the sample, approximately 20% were seen once. The sequences come from PBMCs from the stem cell graft donor, collected from the stem cell graft. These receptor sequences come from a human donor who donated a stem cell graft to a child with acute lymphoblastic leukemia.

This clonotype was found a few times. The CDR3, as DNA: TGTGCCAGCAGCTTGGGAGACCCTTTCGAGCAGTACTTC. Translating gives CASSLGDPFEQYF. This chain uses TRBV5-6 with TRBJ2-7, with D unclear. Trimming cost V 0 bases and J 6 bases, with 10 bases left between them. The germline V gene encodes CDR1 SGHDT and CDR2 YYEEEE. The length of the CDR3 is 13 residues.

The V call is TRBV2, the J call TRBJ2-7; no firm D call. Trimming took 5 bases from V and 4 from J, leaving 9 bases between them. From germline, CDR1 is SNHLY and CDR2 FYNNEI. The CDR3 loop spans 12 amino acids. CDR3 DNA sequence: TGTGCCAGCAGTAAGAGACCGTACGAGCAGTACTTC. Encoded protein: CASSKRPYEQYF.

V is TRBV12-3 or TRBV12-4 and J is TRBJ1-2; D is unclear. The CDR3 has 13 amino acids. V lost 6 bases and J 5 bases, leaving 13 bases between the germline ends. CDR3 DNA sequence: TGTGCCAGCAGACGGACGGATATATATGGCTACACCTTC. Amino acid sequence: CASRRTDIYGYTF.

This clonotype was counted between two and nine times. The chain recombines TRBV29-1 with TRBJ2-1, with TRBD2 identical over 7 bases. CDR3 size: 16 residues. The germline V gene encodes CDR1 SQVTM and CDR2 ANQGSEA. V lost 4 bases, J lost 0 bases, and 9 bases stayed unmatched. The CDR3 DNA reads TGCAGCGTTGGGGGGGGGACGAGAAGCTCCTACAATGAGCAGTTCTTC. The encoded protein is CSVGGGTRSSYNEQFF.

The J gene is TRBJ2-3, the V gene TRBV12-3 or TRBV12-4, with D perhaps TRBD2 (6 bases). CDR3 size: 16 residues. V shed 2 bases and J shed 2 bases, with 14 bases lying between them. This CDR3 is CASSLPQGGVTDTQYF. In DNA, the CDR3 is TGTGCCAGCAGTTTACCCCAAGGAGGGGTCACAGATACGCAGTATTTT.

In its sample, this clonotype was seen a few times. This chain connects TRBV10-3 to TRBJ1-5; D not certain. V was pared by 3 bases and J by 3 bases, with 12 bases between. The CDR3 spans 15 residues. Germline V gene sequence: CDR1 ENHRY, CDR2 SYGVKD. This chain's CDR3 is CAISDGVNNNQPQHF. CDR3 nucleotides: TGTGCCATCAGTGACGGGGTAAATAACAATCAGCCCCAGCATTTT.

There are many counts of this clonotype. The gene calls are TRBV4-1 and TRBJ2-1; no clear D gene. There are 12 residues in the CDR3. Germline V gene sequence: CDR1 MGHRA, CDR2 YSYEKL. Deletions cut 7 bases from V and 0 bases from J, with 4 bases between. This CDR3 reads CASMDSYNEQFF. Here the CDR3 DNA reads TGCGCCAGCATGGACTCCTACAATGAGCAGTTCTTC.

This clonotype was counted a few times. The rearrangement joins TRBV7-3 to TRBJ2-3; D perhaps matches TRBD2 (5 bases). This CDR3 contains 15 residues. Germline values: CDR1 SGHTA, CDR2 FQGTGA. The ends were cut back, 10 bases at V and 3 bases at J, with 20 bases in the middle. CDR3 region: CANLTRTQYTDTQYF. Written as DNA, the CDR3 is TGTGCCAACCTAACTCGGACTCAGTATACAGATACGCAGTATTTT. The whole variable domain, filled in from reference TRBV7-3 and TRBJ2-3, reads GAGVSQTPSNKVTEKGKYVELRCDPISGHTALYWYRQSLGQGPEFLIYFQGTGAADDSGLPNDRFFAVRPEGSVSTLKIQRTERGDSAVYLCANLTRTQYTDTQYFGPGTRLTVL.

This clonotype was seen a handful of times. The CDR3 protein is CASSRGQLNEKLFF. The CDR3 DNA reads TGTGCCAGCTCCCGGGGGCAGCTTAATGAAAAACTGTTTTTT. V and J are TRBV18 and TRBJ1-4; a possible D gene is TRBD1 (6 bases). Trimming removed 6 bases at V and 4 bases at J, with 12 bases between. This CDR3 contains 14 residues. Germline loops: CDR1 KGHSH, CDR2 LQKENI.

This clonotype was detected a few times. The chain employs TRBV10-3 and TRBJ2-7; 8 bases line up with TRBD2. Looked up from germline, CDR1 is ENHRY and CDR2 is SYGVKD. V trimming: 2 bases; J trimming: 3 bases; junction bases outside the gene matches: 12. CDR3 length equals 17 residues. The CDR3 spells CAISEARGAGEVYEQYF. In DNA form, the CDR3 reads TGTGCCATCAGTGAGGCGAGGGGAGCGGGAGAAGTCTACGAGCAGTACTTC.

The V call is TRBV29-1, the J call TRBJ2-7; 10 bases are shared with TRBD1. CDR1 and CDR2 from the germline V gene are SQVTM and ANQGSEA. The V segment lost 7 bases and the J segment 2 bases; nucleotides outside the gene matches: 11. The CDR3 spans 15 residues. CDR3 sequence (DNA): TGCAGCGCGTCGCCGGGACAGGGGCCTCCCTACGAGCAGTACTTC. The encoded protein is CSASPGQGPPYEQYF.

V gene TRBV5-1 combines with J gene TRBJ2-3; TRBD2 agrees at 7 bases. The germline CDR1 and CDR2 sequences are SGHRS and YFSETQ. The CDR3 is 13 amino acids. V trimming: 5 bases; J trimming: 2 bases; junction bases outside the gene matches: 2. This CDR3 is CASSWDYTDTQYF. CDR3 nucleotides: TGCGCCAGCAGTTGGGACTACACAGATACGCAGTATTTT.

This clonotype showed up just a few times. The chain joins TRBV6-1 to TRBJ2-7, with TRBD2 as a possible D gene (5 bases). The CDR3 is 14 amino acids. V lost 0 bases to trimming and J lost 0 bases, with 6 bases between them. CDR1 and CDR2 (germline): MNHNS, SASEGT. The CDR3 here is CASSEAGASYEQYF. In DNA form, the CDR3 reads TGTGCCAGCAGTGAAGCGGGAGCCTCCTACGAGCAGTACTTC.

V and J are TRBV5-1 and TRBJ2-3; D not resolved. Germline V lookup: CDR1 SGHRS, CDR2 YFSETQ. This CDR3 region has 15 residues. V shed 2 bases and J shed 2 bases, with 12 bases lying between them. For the CDR3, the DNA is TGCGCCAGCAGCTTCCAAGGAGACCCCACAGATACGCAGTATTTT. Its protein product is CASSFQGDPTDTQYF.

In this sample, this clonotype turned up a few times. V and J are TRBV5-1 and TRBJ2-7; maybe TRBD1 (5 bases). V gave up 3 bases and J gave up 5 bases, with 12 bases separating them. The CDR3 length is 13 residues. In germline, CDR1 is SGHRS, CDR2 YFSETQ. CDR3 sequence reads: CASSSSGSNEQYF. CDR3 in DNA: TGCGCCAGCAGCTCCTCAGGGTCTAACGAGCAGTACTTC.

This clonotype was found many times. The chain links TRBV7-8 to TRBJ2-3; D gene unclear. This CDR3 contains 12 residues. Trimming stripped 4 bases from V and 6 bases from J, with 8 bases between. Germline CDR1 SGHVS, CDR2 FQNEAQ. As DNA, the CDR3 is TGTGCCAGCAGCTCAGTAGTGGATACGCAGTATTTT. It is translated as CASSSVVDTQYF.

This clonotype was seen only a few times. This chain links TRBV7-6 with TRBJ2-3; 8 bases are shared with TRBD2. The CDR3 totals 15 residues. V dropped 1 base and J dropped 4; count of bases not matched to a gene: 4. Germline CDR1 is SGHVS and CDR2 is FNYEAQ. CDR3 sequence reads: CASSLVGRAADTQYF. CDR3 DNA: TGTGCCAGCAGCTTAGTCGGGAGGGCCGCAGATACGCAGTATTTT.

V gene TRBV18 combines with J gene TRBJ2-5; 9 bases are a match to TRBD1. Germline V gene lookup returns CDR1 KGHSH and CDR2 LQKENI. J gave up 4 bases and V 3 bases, and 6 bases lay outside the gene matches. The CDR3 contains 15 residues. The DNA for the CDR3 is TGTGCCAGCTCACCCTCCGCGGACAGGGGAGAGACCCAGTACTTC. Amino acids: CASSPSADRGETQYF.

This clonotype was recorded a few times. The chain couples TRBV20-1 to TRBJ2-1; 7 bases match TRBD2. Losses at the gene ends were 6 bases for V and 5 bases for J; bases not matched to a gene: 10. CDR3 length: 14 residues. Germline V gene lookup returns CDR1 DFQATT and CDR2 SNEGSKA (reference sequence). CDR3 nucleotides: TGCAGTGCCCCTCCTAGCGGCCCAGACAATGAGCAGTTCTTC. Its translation is CSAPPSGPDNEQFF.

The J gene is TRBJ2-3, the V gene TRBV5-1, with D perhaps matching TRBD1 (5 bases). V was shortened by 4 bases and J by 0 bases, with 9 bases between the two germline ends. CDR3 length equals 14 residues. Germline V gene sequence: CDR1 SGHRS, CDR2 YFSETQ. The CDR3 spells CASSAGSSTDTQYF. In DNA, the CDR3 is TGCGCCAGCAGCGCAGGGTCTAGCACAGATACGCAGTATTTT.